The 9 T cell receptor beta chains reported below all come from one sample, sequenced in a study of T cell responses to AZD1222 COVID-19 vaccine. Assay used: immunoSEQ multiplex PCR; TCRdb lists only in-frame clones, some missing. This table has 200,000 or so clones, 90% appearing once. The specimen comprised peripheral blood, sampled on day 0 of AZD1222 vaccination. The source is an adult in good health.

This chain uses TRBV28 with TRBJ2-7, with D possibly being TRBD1 or TRBD2 (5 bases each). Per the germline V gene, CDR1 is MDHEN and CDR2 is SYDVKM. This CDR3 is built from 15 residues. The V and J ends lost 2 bases and 3 bases respectively, with 14 bases between them. Written as DNA, the CDR3 is TGTGCCAGCAGTTTAGGGGGAGCCAGGGTCTACGAGCAGTACTTC. Protein product: CASSLGGARVYEQYF.

This clone was counted only a few times. The chain employs TRBV28 and TRBJ1-1; maybe TRBD1 (6 bases). CDR3 length equals 15 residues. V was trimmed by 2 bases and J by 4 bases, leaving 14 bases between them. CDR1 and CDR2 (germline): MDHEN, SYDVKM. DNA for the CDR3: TGTGCCAGCAGTTTAGACACCCAGGGGACCACTGAAGCTTTCTTT. Translated, it gives CASSLDTQGTTEAFF.

The chain combines TRBV29-1 with TRBJ1-2, with D possibly being TRBD1 (6 bases). Germline V lookup: CDR1 SQVTM, CDR2 ANQGSEA. Trimming took 3 bases from V and 4 from J, leaving 15 bases between them. This CDR3 is 14 amino acids long. CDR3 region: CSVEVGASGYGYTF. As DNA, the CDR3 is TGCAGCGTTGAGGTGGGGGCTTCGGGCTATGGCTACACCTTC.

This sequence joins TRBV6-1 and TRBJ1-6; D might be TRBD1 (6 bases). V was shortened by 0 bases and J by 6 bases, with 15 bases between the two germline ends. This CDR3 is 17 amino acids long. Germline V gene lookup returns CDR1 MNHNS and CDR2 SASEGT. The CDR3 sequence is CASSEAPLGGFNSPLHF. DNA of the CDR3: TGTGCCAGCAGTGAAGCGCCCTTAGGGGGGTTTAATTCACCCCTCCACTTT.

The CDR3 loop is CASSYEGNQPQHF. The DNA of the CDR3 is TGTGCCAGCAGTTACGAAGGGAATCAGCCCCAGCATTTT. The chain combines TRBV6-5 with TRBJ1-5, with D uncertain. This CDR3 has 13 residues. The germline gives CDR1 MNHEY, CDR2 SVGAGI. Trimming pared 2 bases from V and 4 bases from J, leaving 6 bases between.

This rearrangement joins TRBV6-2 or TRBV6-3 to TRBJ2-7; 7 bases map to TRBD2. This CDR3 comprises 15 residues. Germline V gives CDR1 MNHEY, CDR2 SVGEGT. J was trimmed by 0 bases and V by 2 bases; bases with no gene match: 4. Here the CDR3 DNA reads TGTGCCAGCAGTTACGGGGGGGGAGTCTCCTACGAGCAGTACTTC. Its translation is CASSYGGGVSYEQYF.

J is TRBJ2-1 and V is TRBV3-1 (or the pseudogene TRBV3-2); weak D call: TRBD2 (6 bases). This CDR3 comprises 15 residues. Trimming stripped 1 base from V and 7 bases from J, with 14 bases between. Germline V gene sequence: CDR1 LGHDT, CDR2 YNNKEL (reference sequence). The chain's CDR3 is CASSQGKEGWNEQFF. CDR3 coding DNA: TGTGCCAGCAGCCAAGGGAAGGAGGGGTGGAATGAGCAGTTCTTC.

The V and J genes are TRBV6-5 and TRBJ1-6; D is ambiguous. Germline CDR1 and CDR2: MNHEY and SVGAGI. Trimming shortened V by 4 bases and J by 4 bases, and 14 bases separated the two germline ends. The CDR3 is made up of 16 amino acids. The CDR3 DNA is TGTGCCAGCAGTTCTAGGCCAGCAACGTATAATTCACCCCTCCACTTT. This gives the protein CASSSRPATYNSPLHF.

The chain combines TRBV10-1 with TRBJ2-6, with 8 positions matching TRBD2. In germline, CDR1 is WNHNN, CDR2 SYGVQD (reference sequence). Trimming removed 0 bases from V and 2 bases from J; junction bases left unmatched: 6. The CDR3 has 18 residues. CDR3 loop: CASSESLGGVAGANVLTF. The CDR3 DNA sequence: TGCGCCAGCAGTGAGTCGCTCGGGGGGGTTGCTGGGGCCAACGTCCTGACTTTC.